A selection of T cell receptor beta chains follows, all from one sample in a study of cytomegalovirus exposure and HLA in healthy donors. Only in-frame clones appear in the TCRdb table, and some are missing; sequencing was by immunoSEQ multiplex PCR. Recorded for this sample: approximately 100,000 clones. The sequencing input was PBMCs. These TCRs come from a middle-aged man in good health and CMV-seropositive. The CDR3 runs from the conserved cysteine through the conserved F or W. The order of the fields is J gene, D gene, V gene, CDR3 DNA, CDR3 protein. The D gene is left open where the match is weak.

TRBJ2-7 TRBD2 TRBV9 TGTGCCAGCAGCGTAGGTCCCTCAAGCGGGAGGTTCTACGAGCAGTACTTC CASSVGPSSGRFYEQYF
TRBJ2-1 NA TRBV29-1 TGCAGCGCAGCAGCGGCCAACTACAATGAGCAGTTCTTC CSAAAANYNEQFF
TRBJ2-3 TRBD2 TRBV11-3 TGTACCAGCAGCTTAGACGGGGGGACTCATACGCAGTATTTT CTSSLDGGTHTQYF
TRBJ2-5 NA TRBV30 TGTGCCTGGAGTTTCAGCGAGATTCAAGAGACCCAGTACTTC CAWSFSEIQETQYF
TRBJ1-1 NA TRBV9 TGTGCCAGCACCGTCGGCGGAAACATGAACACTGAAGCTTTCTTT CASTVGGNMNTEAFF
TRBJ2-7 NA TRBV5-4 TGTGCCAGCAGGGCGGGGACAGCCTCTCGGGGCGAGCAGTACTTC CASRAGTASRGEQYF
TRBJ2-7 TRBD2 TRBV5-1 TGCGCCAGCAGCCCGACGGGTAGCGGGGTTTCCTACGAGCAGTACTTC CASSPTGSGVSYEQYF
TRBJ2-5 NA TRBV5-1 TGCGCCAGCACCTCCCGGAGTATAGGTTCGGAGACCCAGTACTTC CASTSRSIGSETQYF
TRBJ2-1 NA TRBV23-1 TGCGCCAGCAGTCAACCGGAAGACAGGAGGAATGAGCAGTTCTTC CASSQPEDRRNEQFF
TRBJ1-5 TRBD1 TRBV15 TGTGCCACCAGCCTCAGGGGGCAGCTTGAACAGCCCCAGCATTTT CATSLRGQLEQPQHF
TRBJ2-5 NA TRBV20-1 TGCAGTGCGGAAAGGGAGGAGACCCAGTACTTC CSAEREETQYF
TRBJ2-3 NA TRBV7-2 TGTGCCAGCAGCTTAGTGGGGCCAGGTGCAGATACGCAGTATTTT CASSLVGPGADTQYF
TRBJ1-1 TRBD1 TRBV30 TGTGCCTGGAGTGTGAAGGGACAGGGAACGAACACTGAAGCTTTCTTT CAWSVKGQGTNTEAFF
TRBJ1-2 NA TRBV30 TGTGCCTGGAGGCTTGGGGGCAACTATGGCTACACCTTC CAWRLGGNYGYTF
TRBJ2-7 NA TRBV5-1 TGCGCCAGCAGCTTGGCTCTAGCTGTATCCTACGAGCAGTACTTC CASSLALAVSYEQYF
TRBJ2-7 NA TRBV2 TGTGCCAGCAGTAAAAGGGCCCGGGACTACGAGCAGTACTTC CASSKRARDYEQYF
TRBJ1-1 NA TRBV27 TGTGCCAGCAGTTTATCCGGGGAGGGCACTGAAGCTTTCTTT CASSLSGEGTEAFF
TRBJ2-3 TRBD2 TRBV7-9 TGTGCCAGCAGTTCCACCGGGACTAGCGGGAGCAACACAGATACGCAGTATTTT CASSSTGTSGSNTDTQYF
TRBJ1-4 NA TRBV29-1 TGCAGCGTTGCGGGGGCAACTAATGAAAAACTGTTTTTT CSVAGATNEKLFF
TRBJ1-1 NA TRBV11-3 TGTGCCAGCAGCTTAGAGGACTTTAACACTGAAGCTTTCTTT CASSLEDFNTEAFF
TRBJ1-2 NA TRBV7-2 TGTGCCAGCAGCTTAGAGGGAGACGGCTATGGCTACACCTTC CASSLEGDGYGYTF
TRBJ1-1 NA TRBV14 TGTGCCAGCAGCCCATGGGCTGGTAACACTGAAGCTTTCTTT CASSPWAGNTEAFF
TRBJ2-1 NA TRBV4-3 TGCGCCAGCAGCCAAGATCCAGATGTGAATGAGCAGTTCTTC CASSQDPDVNEQFF
TRBJ2-6 TRBD1 TRBV28 TGTGCCAGCAGTGGGACAGGGGGCTCTGGGGCCAACGTCCTGACTTTC CASSGTGGSGANVLTF
TRBJ2-3 NA TRBV29-1 TGCAGCGCCCACCGGGACACTAGCACAGATACGCAGTATTTT CSAHRDTSTDTQYF
TRBJ1-6 NA TRBV25-1 TGTGCCAGCAGTTTGAGCTCCTATAATTCACCCCTCCACTTT CASSLSSYNSPLHF
TRBJ1-1 NA TRBV7-9 TGTGCCAGCAGCCCACAGGAGAACACTGAAGCTTTCTTT CASSPQENTEAFF
TRBJ1-1 NA TRBV6-5 TGTGCCAGCAGTTCCCAGGGGCTCTACCCTTTCTTT CASSSQGLYPFF
TRBJ2-7 TRBD1 TRBV2 TGTGCCAGCAGGGTTTCCGGGACAGGGAGCGAGCAGTACTTC CASRVSGTGSEQYF
TRBJ2-1 TRBD2 TRBV9 TGTGCCAGCAGCGTAGCTACCGGGGCGGGGGATGAGCAGTTCTTC CASSVATGAGDEQFF
TRBJ1-6 TRBD1 TRBV30 TGTGCCTGGATAGTAGGAGGGACAGGACGTTCACCCCTCCACTTT CAWIVGGTGRSPLHF
TRBJ2-1 NA TRBV5-1 TGCGCCAGCAGCCAGATGCGGGGCGCGAGCTCCTACAATGAGCAGTTCTTC CASSQMRGASSYNEQFF
TRBJ1-2 TRBD1 TRBV30 TGTGCCTGGAGGGGACAGGGGAATGGCTACACCTTC CAWRGQGNGYTF
TRBJ2-1 NA TRBV18 TGTGCCAGCTCACCAGGGGCAGGGGCTACCTCCTACAATGAGCAGTTCTTC CASSPGAGATSYNEQFF
TRBJ1-5 NA TRBV30 TGTGCCTGGAGTGATCTAGGGGGTCCTCAGCCCCAGCATTTT CAWSDLGGPQPQHF
TRBJ2-5 TRBD2 TRBV4-3 TGCGCCAGCAGCCAGAATTGGTTAGCGGGAGTGGAGACCCAGTACTTC CASSQNWLAGVETQYF
TRBJ2-1 NA TRBV18 TGTGCCAGCTCACCACCGTCACTAGCAGACTCCTACAATGAGCAGTTCTTC CASSPPSLADSYNEQFF
TRBJ1-2 NA TRBV6-4 TGTGCCAGCAGTCCCGACAGTTTCTATGGCTACACCTTC CASSPDSFYGYTF
TRBJ2-3 NA TRBV30 TGTGCCTGGAGTCCCACAGCTGATACGCAGTATTTT CAWSPTADTQYF
TRBJ1-1 NA TRBV7-2 TGTGCCAGCAGCTTAGCCCGTCACATGAACACTGAAGCTTTCTTT CASSLARHMNTEAFF
TRBJ2-6 NA TRBV5-1 TGCGCCAGCAGCTTGAATCCGGGCTCTGGGGCCAACGTCCTGACTTTC CASSLNPGSGANVLTF
TRBJ1-2 NA TRBV30 TGTGCTTGGGGGGGACTGGGCTACACCTTC CAWGGLGYTF